This TCR beta chain was recorded in a study of blood T cell repertoires in COVID-19. Study details: COVID-19 samples from acute and convalescent phases originated in the United States, Italy and Spain. PBMCs, B-cell-depleted T cells, or T cells were the source of the cDNA or gDNA that made up the material.

From germline, CDR1 is MNHEY and CDR2 SVGEGT. The germline V and J ends were trimmed by 4 bases and 1 base, with 15 bases remaining between them. The CDR3 has 16 amino acids. As originally analysed: Estimates of nucleated cell counts were drawn from the amplification of reference gene primers. Data came from immunoSEQ multiplex PCR; TCRdb stores just in-frame clones and leaves some out. V, J and clone size were drawn from that table, and D and trimming were deduced from the DNA. The sample lists fewer than 150,000 clones, 60% to 85% occurring once. The sample comprised peripheral blood. This chain uses TRBV6-2 or TRBV6-3 with TRBJ2-3, with unresolved D. This clonotype was sampled from an elderly man with acute or convalescent COVID-19. The CDR3 DNA reads TGTGCCAGCAGTTTCCTTGAGGAGCGCGGCACAGATACGCAGTATTTT. As protein: CASSFLEERGTDTQYF.